This T cell receptor beta chain was profiled in a study of shared clonotypes between healthy human individuals (dated by TCRdb to the early 2020s). Looking at the study overall: The cohort comprised a couple of women and a few men aged 18 to 49 years. For each donor, CD4 naive and CD4 memory were each run on three plates, CD8 naive on two plates, and CD8 memory on one plate. To estimate repertoire size and how much clonotypes are shared between individuals, the study performed deep sequencing of blood TCR repertoires from roughly five healthy adults. To increase sequencing depth and limit assay-specific biases, different laboratories used diverse techniques to prepare libraries and sequence TCR repertoires. Per donor, leukapheresis produced somewhere between about 0.85 and 10 billion PBMCs.

For this clone: Its recognized antigen is unknown. No base quality values were provided; no much bigger clone lies one nucleotide off.

CDR3 length: 17 amino acids, cysteine to phenylalanine. Solely the CDR3 DNA is kept, with 51 bases framed from the first base. Based on the germline V gene, the CDR1 and CDR2 sequences are SGHTA and FQGTGA. V loses 1 base at its end and J loses 6 bases; junction bases beyond the gene matches: 10. General findings and caveats noted by the study authors: Rarefaction of sorted-subset datasets indicated incomplete sequencing despite the large sequencing depth. Only blood was sampled, and tissue TCR repertoires likely differ from those in blood. Higher generation probabilities were observed for clonotypes shared by all four sorted-subset donors than for non-shared clonotypes. Because the study included a small number of donors, the genetic and exposure-history diversity represented was limited. When a handful of donors were compared, the shared fraction of clonotypes was 5% to 6.5% for naive CD4, roughly 3.4% for naive CD8, 2.3% for memory CD4, and around 0.37% for memory CD8. Pairwise subsampling led to the expectation that sequencing depth would affect the degree of clonotype sharing among donors. Larger estimated clonotype richness was generally found for naive subsets than for memory subsets.

TCR CDR3 regions were amplified from genomic DNA by multiplex PCR using the deep immunoSEQ assay. Extracted genomic DNA from each cell subset was distributed evenly across all wells of several immunoSEQ 96-well plates, and each plate was treated as a replicate. Each replicate PCR for sorted subsets received around 200 ng genomic DNA, equal to 30,000 or so T cell genomes. The purified libraries were quantified using a Qubit 3.0 fluorometer, sized with a Bioanalyzer 2100, and then quantified again using the KAPA Library Quantification kit. Every immunoSEQ 96-well plate was sequenced on a separate single-read 150-cycle Illumina NextSeq 550 flow cell. The paper's data handling went like this. Because only junctional sequences without quality scores were contained in the immunoSEQ output, filtering matching that applied to full-length reads could not be performed. To assign V/J genes and CDR3, sequences were annotated using PyIR, a Python wrapper for IgBLAST v1.9, with IMGT germline references. Reads were removed for weak V/J assignments (E-value above 1e-6), missing CDR3, stop codons, out-of-frame junctions, or ambiguous translated residues. V3J clonotypes were defined as sequences sharing an identical inferred V gene, J gene, and CDR3 amino acid sequence. Percentage overlap between repertoires was calculated by dividing the number of shared unique clonotypes by the size of the smaller repertoire. Three approaches were used to assess repertoire richness: RTK rarefaction, the Chao1 estimator, and Recon v2.1 estimates of unobserved clonotypes. Generation probabilities were computed with OLGA for all TCRbeta clonotypes obtained by the gDNA method from four donors. The table comes from immuneACCESS by way of TCRdb, which keeps in-frame sequences with V and J called. Part of the clones is missing from these tables; in studies checked, under half for an unresolved V gene and the rest for unknown reasons. V, J and clone size reflect that table, while D and trimming were determined from the DNA. The sample has some 2.4 million clones on record, 93% of them singletons. Clones ranked in the top ten supply roughly 0.36% of the sample.

The donors were healthy, HIV-negative adults who had no recently reported acute infections or vaccinations. All donors were Caucasian adults living in Nashville, Tennessee, USA. CD4+ T cells were enriched by magnetic negative selection, after which naive cells were positively selected on CD45RA and the negative fraction was taken as the memory subset. After blood collection by leukapheresis, PBMCs were isolated using Ficoll-Histopaque density gradient centrifugation and then cryopreserved in the vapor phase of liquid nitrogen. Purity and quantity of every magnetically sorted T cell population were checked by analytical flow cytometry. Genomic DNA was isolated from every sorted fraction and measured by UV absorbance on a Nanodrop 2000c.

The chain couples TRBV7-3 to TRBJ2-1; 9 bases in the middle match TRBD2. Material for sequencing was naive CD4+ T cells from PBMCs. The cell subset or site label of this sample denotes: CD45RA+ positively selected. This TCR derives from a young man in good health. Some clones in this sample may be carry-over from other donors' samples. This receptor carries the CDR3 CASSLKPASGTPNEQFF. DNA sequence: TGTGCCAGCAGCTTAAAACCCGCTAGCGGGACACCCAATGAGCAGTTCTTC.